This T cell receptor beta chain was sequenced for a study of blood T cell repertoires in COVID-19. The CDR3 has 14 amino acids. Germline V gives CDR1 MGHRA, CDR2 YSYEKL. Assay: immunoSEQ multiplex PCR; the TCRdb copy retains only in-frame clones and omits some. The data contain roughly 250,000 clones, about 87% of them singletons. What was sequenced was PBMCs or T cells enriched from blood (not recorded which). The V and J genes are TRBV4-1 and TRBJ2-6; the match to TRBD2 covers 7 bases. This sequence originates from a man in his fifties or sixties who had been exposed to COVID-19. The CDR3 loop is CAASRGEGANVLTF. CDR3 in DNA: TGCGCAGCTTCTCGGGGGGAGGGGGCCAACGTCCTGACTTTC.